The clone carrying this TCR beta chain occurred a few times. Its antigen is still unknown. These data originate in a study of vaccination and CD4 T cells after COVID-19. Study details: A CEFX pool, an HIV-1 Nef pool, or no peptide went to control cultures. Broader study findings: With convalescent patients, a median about 87% of reactive clones emerged solely after vaccination.

Trimming pared 5 bases from V and 0 bases from J, leaving 14 bases between. CDR1 and CDR2 (germline): SEHNR, FQNEAQ (reference sequence). CDR3 size: 16 residues. Sample treatment: roughly 10-day PBMC culture with coronavirus spike peptide pools or control peptides (ViraFEST assay). First, ViraFEST expanded antigen-specific T cells with peptide pools, and next it sequenced the TCRs. Each well received some 2.1 million PBMCs, cultured with about 11 IU/ml IL-2 and 10 ug/ml peptide pools. Sequencing of cultured CD4+ T cell DNA used the Oncomine TCR Beta short-read assay. MiXCR, run by TCRdb on the PCR reads, gives a single entry per CDR3 protein. The sample yields over 15,000 distinct CDR3 sequences, more than 40% seen once.

Sequencing used CD4+ T cells from blood, cultured in vitro, obtained before SARS-CoV-2 vaccination. The V and J genes are TRBV7-9 and TRBJ2-4; D is possibly TRBD1 (5 bases). This TCR came from a human donor who had recovered from COVID-19. The CDR3 is CASSPPQVLAKNIQYF. CDR3 DNA sequence: TGTGCCAGCAGCCCCCCACAGGTCTTAGCCAAAAACATTCAGTACTTC.